This TCR beta chain was profiled in a study of blood T cells in healthy people across ages. Overall study findings and caveats: When set beside aged donors, long-lived donors presented more naive CD4+ cells and higher diversity. From one million sequenced T cells, diversity estimates were lower bounds. Conclusively comparing naive with antigen-experienced cells was impossible with unsorted PBMCs.

For this clonotype: Its antigen remains unknown.

The CDR3 has 13 residues. The ends were cut back, 0 bases at V and 3 bases at J, with 7 bases in the middle. Germline-derived CDR1 and CDR2 are SGHDT and YYEEEE. Primers used in a second PCR of roughly 7 to 12 cycles were a sample-barcoded 5' primer and a J-beta primer mix. Via MiXCR, TCRdb re-called the 5' RACE reads, giving one row per CDR3 protein. The table records 550,000 to 650,000 distinct CDR3 sequences, 25% to 35% of them present only once. These records were also assigned to another study, of T cells of mothers and their children. As that report states: Each 15 ul cDNA reaction used roughly 1.4 ug RNA; all RNA was used.

The clonotype was recovered from a boy younger than 10 in good health. The J gene is TRBJ2-7, the V gene TRBV5-6, with D unresolved. Sequenced sample: blood. The CDR3 here is CASSLDSYYEQYF. CDR3 sequence (DNA): TGTGCCAGCAGCTTGGACAGCTACTACGAGCAGTACTTC.